The T cell receptor (beta chain) under discussion was sequenced for a study of cytomegalovirus exposure and HLA in healthy donors (dated by TCRdb to 2016 to 2017). About the investigation overall: An earlier analysis of approximately 640 of the donors reported approximately 290 Gb of sequence data and around 110 million unique TCR beta sequences from roughly 200 million T cells. About 330 gigabases of sequencing data and around 85 million unique TCR sequences made up an early release that covered about 640 HLA-typed donors. Of the roughly 390 genotyped donors, 75% to 85% were placed in the genetic ancestry cluster associated with self-reported Caucasian donors. The aim of the study was to test whether cataloging public T cell receptors could identify signatures of past pathogen exposure. The study profiled the T cell repertoires of hundreds of subjects by immunosequencing and related them to cytomegalovirus serostatus. Besides the first cohort of roughly 640 subjects, a separate validation cohort made up of around 120 different subjects was used. The study combined high-throughput TCR immunosequencing, statistical association of individual TCRs with disease status, and machine learning to predict cytomegalovirus infection status. A later analysis re-examined previously published TCR beta repertoires from just over 650 donors and added high-resolution HLA genotyping to investigate patterns of TCR occurrence. In the later analysis, no new phenotypic data were used to find candidate immune exposures; instead, reliance was placed on TCR beta sequences and their occurrence across donors. In an earlier analysis of 500 to 650 of the donors, high-throughput TCR beta sequencing was used to judge whether each TCR beta V gene segment behaved as functional or pseudogenic. Donor age, sex, ethnicity and CMV serostatus were compiled alongside the repertoire data. A later genetic analysis used genome-wide SNP genotypes for about three fifths of the roughly 700 donors, treating that subset as a discovery cohort. All discovery cohort repertoires had been generated on a single sequencing platform. Both class I and class II loci were covered by HLA typing, at four-digit resolution. Typing coverage differed by locus: A, B, C, DRB1 and DQB1 were typed in roughly 620-630 donors, DQA1 in 522, DPA1 in nearly 610, and DPB1 in around 490. Four to six DR-DQ haplotypes were handled as single units for association and clustering because linkage in the cohort was strong. Across some 400 genotyped donors of the cohort, an average of approximately 240,000 unique TCR beta nucleotide sequences per donor were sequenced, and roughly 20% of those sequences were non-productive.

This clone appeared a single time. This receptor's antigen is unknown. An end of the junction differs from the germline gene, which may be a read error. The cohort comprised 710 or so healthy bone marrow donors. All cohort members were sampled while nominally healthy, although unrecorded immune exposures were likely present. The donor was CMV seronegative and was included in the group of 352 seronegative cohort members. Each donor provided a peripheral blood sample, and peripheral blood mononuclear cells were used for TCR beta sequencing. Genomic DNA extraction from the blood cell samples was performed with the Qiagen DNeasy Blood Extraction Kit. The CDR3 runs 16 residues from the cysteine to the phenylalanine. Kept here is only the CDR3 DNA, which spans 48 bases and is read in frame from base 1. According to the germline V gene, CDR1 reads SGHVS and CDR2 reads FNYEAQ. Study-wide findings and limitations: In a later analysis, TCR association rates were found to vary across HLA loci, with the most associated TCRs seen for DRB1 alleles and the fewest for HLA-C alleles. In a later analysis, most CMV-associated TCR beta chains were found to appear HLA-restricted, with HLA associations seemingly driven largely by CMV exposure. At a false discovery rate of 0.05, a later analysis linked about 17,000 TCR beta sequences to specific HLA alleles. Assigning TCR associations to individual alleles was difficult when HLA alleles, especially DR and DQ, strongly co-occurred. The sequencing pipeline was judged likely to have produced a cluster of highly shared sequence variants as a technical artifact. The earlier analysis of 450 to 700 of the donors excluded around 17 rarely observed V segments, including chromosome 9 orphons, because counts were too low. According to a later analysis, parvovirus B19, influenza, CMV and Epstein-Barr virus appeared linked to several top co-occurrence clusters. Because the 87-base-pair reads could not distinguish some IMGT-functional V segments, including TRBV6-2 and TRBV6-3, those segments were excluded. Immune exposure information for the cohort was limited to CMV serostatus. Three of the identified cytomegalovirus-associated TCR beta chains were confirmed in vitro to be specific for cytomegalovirus antigens. This cohort had only TCR beta chains sequenced, and the lack of alpha or paired-chain data limited which features could be detected. The classifier was reported to diagnose cytomegalovirus status with high specificity and sensitivity in both the original cohort and the validation cohort. According to the authors, the approach could potentially be generalized to other disease states and immunological phenotypes. In an earlier analysis of 587 of the donors, most TCR beta V segments appeared in productive rearrangements about 90% or about 30% of the time, broadly matching IMGT annotations. A further reported finding was that TCR beta sequences accurately predicted the HLA-A and HLA-B alleles for most subjects in the first cohort. Correlated functional status among segregating V segments might reflect linkage disequilibrium, but an unknown experimental factor could not be ruled out. Across donors, most TCR sequences were observed very rarely, whereas some public TCRs were present in many individuals. Because HLA typing was missing for some donors at each locus, association tests included only the typed subset. In a later genetic analysis, fewer N-insertions in productive TCRs were reported among donors in an Asian-associated ancestry cluster than the 666-donor mean. In a later genetic analysis, a missense DCLRE1C variant was associated with V-gene and J-gene trimming of TCR beta chains, and the association was replicated in an independent cohort. Roughly uniform sequencing depth across donors was assumed in presence/absence analyses, although this assumption may not hold. In a later analysis, HLA-associated TCR beta chains were found to be more clonally expanded and to have lower generation probabilities than equally common non-associated chains. A total of 150 to 200 TCR beta chains were listed by the study as associated with cytomegalovirus.

The library was prepared using the immunoSEQ multiplex PCR assay. For the multiplex PCR, a mixture combining 60 forward primers for TCR Vbeta segments and 13 reverse primers for TCR Jbeta segments was used. A multiplex PCR assay on genomic DNA amplified the CDR3 region of rearranged TCR beta genes. On the Illumina HiSeq System, the amplified TCR beta libraries were sequenced as 87-base-pair reads. In the original analysis: A later analysis tallied tens of millions of unique TCR beta chains across the 600 to 700 repertoires, and about 12 million of those chains were shared by two or more donors. Raw reads were error-corrected and collapsed into unique sequences with a nearest-neighbor algorithm that merged closely related sequences to remove PCR and sequencing errors. CDR3 sequences were aligned to IMGT reference sequences to assign V, D and J gene segments. For a sequence to be retained, a match of at least six nucleotides was required to both a V gene segment and a J gene segment. Rearrangements were classified as productive when the CDR3 lacked stop codons and remained in frame with V and J, and all other rearrangements were classified as non-productive. Following IMGT convention, CDR3 was defined as the stretch from the second conserved V-encoded cysteine to the conserved J-encoded phenylalanine. The earlier analysis of 500 to 750 of the donors excluded any sequence lacking an unambiguous match to a single V gene segment. An earlier analysis of fewer than 750 of the donors called V segments functional above 56.7% productive rearrangements and segregating when the between-donor standard deviation exceeded 5%. A statistical classification framework was built to diagnose cytomegalovirus status from the catalog of TCR beta chain sequences. In a later analysis, V and J genes were assigned by comparing TCR nucleotide sequences against IMGT/GENE-DB human TR gene sequences. In a later analysis, CDR3 sequences and most-parsimonious VDJ recombination scenarios were assigned using the TCRdist pipeline. In a later analysis, each TCR beta chain was defined by its CDR3 amino acid sequence together with its V-gene family, and reads without a unique V-gene family were excluded. As a way to deal with suspected cross-contamination and a sequencing artifact, a later analysis dropped hundreds of nucleotide sequences that were highly shared and had low generation probability. In a later analysis, a clonal expansion index was calculated for each public chain from normalized within-repertoire ranks of inferred template counts. In a later analysis, generation probabilities were computed with a VDJ recombination model fitted to out-of-frame rearrangements, and the resulting probabilities were checked against IGoR. A later analysis scored TCR-TCR, TCR-HLA and TCR-CMV co-occurrence with hypergeometric tests, applying a repertoire-size bias correction to TCR pairs. False discovery rates were estimated in a later analysis by permuting HLA or CMV assignments 20 times. A later analysis grouped co-occurring TCRs with DBSCAN, adding TCRdist sequence similarity when clustering within HLA-allele-positive subsets. Co-occurrence clustering excluded repertoires with fewer than 30,000 or more than 120,000 public chains, plus five with anomalous nucleotide sharing. TCRdb took over this immuneACCESS table, retaining in-frame rearrangements with V and J assigned. Such tables are incomplete; in checked studies, under half of the missing clones stem from an unresolved V gene, and the remainder is unexplained. The DNA was the basis for D and trimming; V, J and clone size are from that table. The sample includes approximately 220,000 clones, with about 80% observed a single time. Together, the top ten hold 1.5% to 2% of the sample.

The sequencing sample was made of PBMCs. This chain joins TRBV7-6 to TRBJ2-7, with 10 central nucleotides matching TRBD2. The source of this sequence is a man younger than 35 in good health and CMV-seronegative. The CDR3 reads CASSLGASGRSSEQYF. The sequenced DNA is TGTGCCAGCAGCTTAGGGGCTAGCGGGAGATCCTCCGAGCAGTACTTC.